This is a list of T cell receptor beta chains from one sample in a study of regulatory T cells in long-lasting Graves disease. TCRdb re-called the multiplex PCR reads through MiXCR, storing one row per CDR3 protein. The sample carries about 620,000 distinct CDR3 sequences, under 20% recorded once. These data also formed part of another study, on T cells in Graves' hyperthyroidism and ophthalmopathy.

Here the sequenced sample was peripheral blood mononuclear cells (PBMCs), taken at new diagnosis, from a patient treated with antithyroid drugs. The receptor set was obtained from a woman in her twenties or thirties with Graves disease. Each CDR3 is given with its conserved first and last residue. Each record gives: V gene, J gene, clone size, D gene, CDR3 protein, CDR3 DNA. The D gene is left open where the match is weak. Size is stated for part of the rows, as once, few or many counts, or as a class when the clone is expanded.

TRBV3-1,TRBJ2-1,.,.,CASTRGGSTYNEQFF,TGTGCCAGCACCCGTGGGGGGAGTACCTACAATGAGCAGTTCTTC
TRBV11-1,TRBJ2-5,many,TRBD1,CASSSGQGARETQYF,TGTGCCAGCAGCTCCGGACAGGGGGCGAGGGAGACCCAGTACTTC
TRBV24-1,TRBJ2-5,.,TRBD2,CATSDPKTSGRPLGQETQYF,TGTGCCACCAGTGATCCCAAGACTAGCGGGAGGCCCTTAGGCCAAGAGACCCAGTACTTC
TRBV28,TRBJ1-5,.,.,CASTGRFYSNQPQHF,TGTGCCAGCACTGGGCGATTTTATAGCAATCAGCCCCAGCATTTT
TRBV12-3/TRBV12-4,TRBJ2-7,.,TRBD1,CASSAPGQPSYEQYF,TGTGCCAGCAGCGCTCCGGGACAGCCCTCCTACGAGCAGTACTTC
TRBV19,TRBJ2-5,few,.,CASSISSQETQYF,TGTGCCAGTAGTATTTCATCCCAAGAGACCCAGTACTTC
TRBV5-1,TRBJ2-1,few,TRBD2,CASSLLAGLYSEQFF,TGCGCCAGCAGCCTTCTAGCGGGATTATACAGTGAGCAGTTCTTC
TRBV12-3/TRBV12-4,TRBJ2-7,few,.,CASTRMGGTRTEQYF,TGTGCCAGCACCCGAATGGGGGGAACTAGGACCGAGCAGTACTTC
TRBV6-1,TRBJ2-4,few,.,CASKALVPSGGIQYF,TGTGCCAGCAAAGCCTTGGTACCTTCTGGGGGCATTCAGTACTTC
TRBV20-1,TRBJ1-3,.,.,CSASGDRSGNTIYF,TGCAGTGCTAGCGGGGACCGATCTGGAAACACCATATATTTT
TRBV7-2,TRBJ2-7,many,TRBD1,CASRLNGQGSYEQYF,TGTGCCAGCAGACTGAACGGACAGGGTTCCTACGAGCAGTACTTC
TRBV24-1,TRBJ1-4,few,.,CATSPPNRASNEKLFF,TGTGCCACCAGCCCCCCAAACAGGGCATCAAATGAAAAACTGTTTTTT
TRBV7-9,TRBJ2-7,.,.,CASSLGLGQTYEQYF,TGTGCCAGCAGCTTAGGCCTGGGGCAGACCTACGAGCAGTACTTC
TRBV6-1,TRBJ2-3,.,TRBD1,CASKGQGGADTQYF,TGTGCCAGCAAGGGACAGGGTGGCGCAGATACGCAGTATTTT
TRBV20-1,TRBJ1-5,few,TRBD1,CSASTPTGGNQPQHF,TGCAGTGCTAGCACCCCGACAGGGGGCAATCAGCCCCAGCATTTT
TRBV19,TRBJ2-1,.,.,CASSIDLGSSEKDEQFF,TGTGCCAGTAGTATAGACCTCGGAAGCAGCGAGAAGGATGAGCAGTTCTTC
TRBV7-2,TRBJ2-1,few,TRBD2,CASSLALAGGPSSSYNEQFF,TGTGCCAGCAGCTTAGCCCTAGCGGGAGGGCCTTCGAGCTCCTACAATGAGCAGTTCTTC
TRBV5-1,TRBJ2-1,.,TRBD1,CASSLQGAGYDEQFF,TGCGCCAGCAGCTTACAGGGGGCCGGCTACGATGAGCAGTTCTTC
TRBV5-1,TRBJ1-1,.,.,CASSLDLRGAFF,TGCGCCAGCAGCTTGGACCTGCGGGGCGCTTTCTTT
TRBV3-1,TRBJ2-7,few,.,CASSLGAGWSSDEQYF,TGTGCCAGCAGCCTCGGCGCGGGGTGGAGCTCGGACGAGCAGTACTTC
TRBV2,TRBJ2-7,many,.,CASTPPLRAYEQYF,TGTGCCAGCACACCCCCTCTCCGCGCCTACGAGCAGTACTTC
TRBV24-1,TRBJ2-5,.,.,CATSDRKTEQETQYF,TGTGCCACCAGTGACCGAAAAACAGAACAAGAGACCCAGTACTTC
TRBV10-3,TRBJ2-6,few,.,CAISAGSGANVLTF,TGTGCCATCAGTGCTGGTTCTGGGGCCAACGTCCTGACTTTC
TRBV7-2,TRBJ2-7,few,.,CASVDSAYEQYF,TGTGCCAGCGTCGACAGCGCCTACGAGCAGTACTTC
TRBV28,TRBJ2-6,.,.,CASSSRTGANVLTF,TGTGCCAGCAGTTCCCGGACTGGGGCCAACGTCCTGACTTTC
TRBV9,TRBJ2-3,few,.,CASSVVQADTQYF,TGTGCCAGCAGCGTAGTCCAGGCAGATACGCAGTATTTT